This T cell receptor beta chain is from a study of siplizumab effects on memory and regulatory T cells (dated by TCRdb to between 2018 and 2021). Regarding the research as a whole: The study looked at the effect of siplizumab, an anti-CD2 antibody, on alloreactive T-cell subsets in allogeneic mixed lymphocyte reactions made from human PBMCs. The study at large found these results: Compared with memory T cells, unstimulated naive T cells appeared more diverse, and naive cells seemed to make a substantial contribution to the alloresponse. In reactions with siplizumab, an average of about 62% of mappable alloreactive CD4+ clones were Treg-derived, compared with 26.9% in control reactions. Because sequences below about 10^-5 frequency were poorly captured, only a minor fraction of alloreactive clones could be mapped to unstimulated subsets. Whether proliferating Tregs from siplizumab cultures actually had suppressive function was not functionally confirmed. Siplizumab significantly reduced the cumulative frequency of alloreactive sequences traceable to unstimulated CD4+ memory T cells. Roughly 75-95% of proliferating CD4+ or CD8+ clones could not be assigned a naive or memory phenotype.

The trim is 3 bases for V and 4 bases for J, with a gap of 6 bases between the germline ends. The CDR1 and CDR2 encoded by the germline V gene (reference sequence) are GTSNPN and SVGIG. The CDR3 holds 11 amino acids from the cysteine to the phenylalanine. This entry keeps only the CDR3 DNA: 33 bases, framed from base 1. Sorted unstimulated T cells and proliferating T cells recovered from mixed lymphocyte reactions underwent TCRbeta CDR3 sequencing. Fresh whole blood from fewer than twelve HLA-typed healthy donors was used to isolate PBMCs. The method behind the library was the immunoSEQ multiplex PCR assay. Each sample had 85,000 to 100,000 TCR templates assayed by the deep sequencing platform. Genomic DNA extracted from sorted T cells was used for TCRbeta CDR3 sequencing. The source study handled its data this way. Clonal analysis of TCRbeta CDR3 data was done in the R programming language. Alloreactive CD4+ and CD8+ clones were identified by comparing unstimulated samples to CFSE-low samples taken after the reaction. Regulatory or non-regulatory origin was assigned to alloreactive CD4+ clones by matching of sequences to sorted unstimulated Treg and non-Treg repertoires. Entries here come from immuneACCESS through TCRdb and include only in-frame sequences with V and J called. Some clones fail to appear in such tables; in the studies checked, an unresolved V gene covers under half of the shortfall, and the cause of the remainder is unknown. From that table come the V and J calls and clone size; the DNA was used to work out D and trimming. This sample holds some 97,000 clones; 75% to 95% were observed only once. About 0.15% of the sample is held by the ten biggest clonotypes.

On this clone: Its cognate antigen has yet to be identified. Base qualities were left out, and no much larger clone turns up one base away.

The TCR originated in a human donor in good health. The specimen sequenced was CD4+ T cells sorted from blood. Rearrangement joined TRBV30 to TRBJ1-2, with the D gene uncertain. Here the CDR3 is given as CAWRTSYGYTF. The DNA sequence is given as TGTGCCTGGAGGACAAGCTATGGCTACACCTTC.